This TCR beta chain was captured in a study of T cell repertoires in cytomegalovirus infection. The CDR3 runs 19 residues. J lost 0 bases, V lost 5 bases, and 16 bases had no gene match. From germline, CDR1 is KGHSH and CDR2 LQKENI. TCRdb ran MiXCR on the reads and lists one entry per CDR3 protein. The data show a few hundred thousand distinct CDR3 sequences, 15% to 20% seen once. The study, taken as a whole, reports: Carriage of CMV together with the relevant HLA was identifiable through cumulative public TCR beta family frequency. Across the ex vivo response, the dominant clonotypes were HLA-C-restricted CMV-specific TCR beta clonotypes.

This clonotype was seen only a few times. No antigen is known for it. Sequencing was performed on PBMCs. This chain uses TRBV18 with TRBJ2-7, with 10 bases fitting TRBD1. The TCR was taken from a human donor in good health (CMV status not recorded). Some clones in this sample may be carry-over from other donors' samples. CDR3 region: CASSGKAGQGTRSSYEQYF. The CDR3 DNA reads TGTGCCAGCTCAGGAAAAGCGGGACAGGGGACCAGGAGCTCCTACGAGCAGTACTTC.